Sequencing of this T cell receptor (beta chain) was carried out in a study of cytomegalovirus exposure and HLA in healthy donors. Points from the study as a whole: Excluded were some V segments that proved indistinguishable, including TRBV6-2 and TRBV6-3. Reports indicate that TCR beta sequences accurately predicted the HLA-A and HLA-B alleles of most subjects.

It was with 60 Vbeta and 13 Jbeta primers that the PCR ran. Measured with immunoSEQ multiplex PCR; TCRdb has only the in-frame clones, and not every one. This sample carries 150,000 to 180,000 clones, around 68% of them seen once, and the ten largest clones take approximately 2.1%. With respect to this clone: Its antigen is unidentified.

Germline CDR1 SGHRS, CDR2 YFSETQ. Trimming shortened V by 2 bases and J by 4 bases, and 9 bases separated the two germline ends. The CDR3 is 13 residues long. The V and J genes are TRBV5-1 and TRBJ2-5; D gene uncertain. The sample consisted of PBMCs. The origin of this receptor is a man aged 25-40 years in good health and CMV-seronegative. Written as DNA, the CDR3 is TGCGCCAGCAGCTTTGCGAGGAGAGAGACCCAGTACTTC. Translating gives CASSFARRETQYF.